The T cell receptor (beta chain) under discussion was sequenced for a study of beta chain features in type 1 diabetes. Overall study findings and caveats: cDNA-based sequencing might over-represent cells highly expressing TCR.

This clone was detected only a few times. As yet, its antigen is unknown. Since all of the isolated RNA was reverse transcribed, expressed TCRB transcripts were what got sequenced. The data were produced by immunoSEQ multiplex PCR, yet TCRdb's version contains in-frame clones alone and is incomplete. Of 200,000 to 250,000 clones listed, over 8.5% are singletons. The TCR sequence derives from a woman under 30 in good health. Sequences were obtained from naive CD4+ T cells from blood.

The CDR3 DNA follows: TGCGCCAGCAGCTTGAGCGCAGGGTACACCGGGGAGCTGTTTTTT. Translated, it gives CASSLSAGYTGELFF. The genes are TRBV5-1 and TRBJ2-2; possibly TRBD1 for D (5 bases). This CDR3 region has 15 residues. Germline CDR1 is SGHRS and CDR2 is YFSETQ. The ends were cut back, 1 base at V and 3 bases at J, with 10 bases in the middle. Using reference TRBV5-1 and TRBJ2-2 for the parts outside the CDR3, the full variable domain is KAGVTQTPRYLIKTRGQQVTLSCSPISGHRSVSWYQQTPGQGLQFLFEYFSETQRNKGNFPGRFSGRQFSNSRSEMNVSTLELGDSALYLCASSLSAGYTGELFFGEGSRLTVL.